The clone carrying this T cell receptor beta chain was seen ten or more times. TCRdb ran MiXCR on the PCR reads. Of about 31,000 clones listed, roughly 19% were seen once; the top ten hold around a fifth. The data originate from a study of metastatic and nonmetastatic thyroid tumors. Among the patients, none had received any treatment before thyroid surgery. Germline V lookup: CDR1 DFQATT, CDR2 SNEGSKA (reference sequence). CDR3 size: 16 residues. V trimming: 6 bases; J trimming: 3 bases; junction bases outside the gene matches: 10. Source material: blood. This clonotype was obtained from a female donor with papillary thyroid cancer or a benign thyroid nodule (not recorded which). Some clones in this sample may be carry-over from other donors' samples. The genes are TRBV20-1 and TRBJ2-3; 12 bases align to TRBD2. CDR3 residues: CSAALYTSGGTDTQYF. DNA for the CDR3: TGCAGTGCCGCACTGTACACTAGCGGGGGGACAGATACGCAGTATTTT.